The 27 T cell receptor beta chains below all came from one sample that was sequenced in a study of response to subunit inactivated influenza vaccine. TCRdb used MiXCR to reprocess the RT-PCR reads, holding one entry per CDR3 protein. The sample consists of some 200,000 distinct CDR3 sequences, about 12% of them appearing once. Another study also made use of these data, one on T cells expressing NK-cell markers. From that second work: TCR beta cDNA was generated via 5'RACE template switching incorporating UMIs.

The sequencing used CD8+ T cells sorted from PBMCs, collected 12 days after vaccination. These receptors all stem from a middle-aged man who received an inactivated influenza vaccine.

The chain is built from TRBV6-2 or TRBV6-3 and TRBJ2-1, with 11 bases fitting TRBD2. The germline V gene has CDR1 MNHEY and CDR2 SVGEGT. The V segment lost 2 bases and the J segment 7 bases; nucleotides outside the gene matches: 7. This CDR3 region has 16 residues. Written as DNA, the CDR3 is TGTGCCAGCAGTTACCCCGTGGCTAGCGGGAGGAATGAGCAGTTCTTC. It yields the protein CASSYPVASGRNEQFF.

This clonotype was observed many times. The chain combines TRBV29-1 with TRBJ2-5, with D perhaps matching TRBD1 (5 bases). The CDR3 loop spans 14 amino acids. Deletions cut 6 bases from V and 0 bases from J, with 14 bases between. Germline loops: CDR1 SQVTM, CDR2 ANQGSEA. The chain's CDR3 is CSVRRDRDQETQYF. CDR3 in DNA: TGCAGCGTACGACGAGACAGAGACCAAGAGACCCAGTACTTC.

The chain couples TRBV27 to TRBJ2-2; D not certain. The CDR3 has 17 amino acids. CDR1 MNHEY and CDR2 SMNVEV come from the germline V gene (reference sequence). Deletions cut 5 bases from V and 1 base from J, with 17 bases between. The CDR3 DNA reads as TGTGCCAGCAGTCCTCAACGGGTCTTAGGGAACACCGGGGAGCTGTTTTTT. Encoded protein: CASSPQRVLGNTGELFF.

This chain joins TRBV11-1 and TRBJ2-7, with D perhaps TRBD1 or TRBD2 (7 bases each). Trimming cost V 5 bases and J 1 base, with 27 bases left between them. This CDR3 spans 19 amino acids. The V gene's germline CDR1 is SGHAT and CDR2 FQDESV (reference sequence). In DNA, the CDR3 is TGTGCCAGCAGCCCGCGGACAGGTTTGATAGCGGGTCCTTCCTACGAGCAGTACTTC. This gives the protein CASSPRTGLIAGPSYEQYF. Complete variable domain (other parts from reference TRBV11-1 and TRBJ2-7): EAEVAQSPRYKITEKSQAVAFWCDPISGHATLYWYRQILGQGPELLVQFQDESVVDDSQLPKDRFSAERLKGVDSTLKIQPAELGDSAMYLCASSPRTGLIAGPSYEQYFGPGTRLTVT.

In this sample, this clonotype turned up a few times. This rearrangement joins TRBV12-3 or TRBV12-4 to TRBJ2-3; D unresolved. Trimming removed 2 bases from V and 1 base from J, with 4 bases in between. The CDR3 loop spans 13 amino acids. In DNA form, the CDR3 reads TGTGCCAGCAGTTTAACAGGCACAGATACGCAGTATTTT. Its translation is CASSLTGTDTQYF.

This clonotype was counted a few times. This chain links TRBV4-3 with TRBJ2-1; TRBD1 matches 8 bases. The CDR3 runs to 13 residues. The ends lost 2 bases at V and 9 bases at J; junction bases unmatched: 3. Germline values: CDR1 LGHNA, CDR2 YSLEER. Here the CDR3 reads CASSQYDRGEQFF. CDR3 coding DNA: TGCGCCAGCAGCCAATATGACAGGGGTGAGCAGTTCTTC.

The chain is built from TRBV10-3 and TRBJ2-1; D is possibly TRBD1 or TRBD2 (5 bases each). The CDR3 loop spans 14 amino acids. CDR1 ENHRY and CDR2 SYGVKD come from the germline V gene. Trimming cost V 5 bases and J 0 bases, with 8 bases left between them. The CDR3 here is CAISTGTSYNEQFF. CDR3 DNA sequence: TGTGCCATCAGTACCGGGACCTCCTACAATGAGCAGTTCTTC.

This clonotype has a count of ten or more. The chain employs TRBV5-6 and TRBJ1-1; D remains ambiguous. Germline loops: CDR1 SGHDT, CDR2 YYEEEE. V lost 2 bases and J lost 8, with 7 bases in between. CDR3 length equals 11 residues. The CDR3 loop reads CASSFLGEAFF. CDR3 coding DNA: TGTGCCAGCAGCTTCTTGGGGGAAGCTTTCTTT.

This clonotype was seen only a few times. This rearrangement joins TRBV9 to TRBJ2-1; D not certain. There are 11 residues in the CDR3. Trimming took off 4 bases at V and 5 bases at J, with 4 bases between the two ends. CDR1 and CDR2 (germline): SGDLS, YYNGEE. CDR3 coding DNA: TGTGCCAGCAGCAAAAACAATGAGCAGTTCTTC. Translated: CASSKNNEQFF.

A few counts support this clonotype. The rearrangement joins TRBV27 to TRBJ2-4, with D maybe TRBD2 (6 bases). This CDR3 is 17 amino acids long. Germline V gene sequence: CDR1 MNHEY, CDR2 SMNVEV (reference sequence). The V and J ends lost 5 bases and 5 bases respectively, with 22 bases between them. Here the CDR3 reads CASSHTLPGDVQNIQYF. The CDR3 coding sequence is TGTGCCAGCAGTCACACCCTCCCGGGGGACGTACAAAACATTCAGTACTTC.

This chain's CDR3 is CASSFSGGAGNEQFF. CDR3 DNA: TGTGCCAGCAGCTTTAGCGGGGGGGCGGGAAATGAGCAGTTCTTC. This chain joins TRBV11-2 and TRBJ2-1, with 11 positions matching TRBD2. V was pared by 3 bases and J by 7 bases, with 5 bases of the junction left unmatched. Germline lookup yields CDR1 SGHAT and CDR2 FQNNGV. The CDR3 covers 15 residues.

The table lists this clonotype with many counts. V usage is TRBV28 and J usage is TRBJ2-3; TRBD2 aligns across 9 bases. The junction had 5 bases not matched to a gene; V was cut back by 2 bases and J by 2 bases. The germline CDR1 and CDR2 sequences are MDHEN and SYDVKM. The CDR3 is 16 residues long. This chain's CDR3 is CASSLNSGGFTDTQYF. The DNA for the CDR3 is TGTGCCAGCAGTTTAAATAGCGGGGGTTTCACAGATACGCAGTATTTT.

This chain uses TRBV6-5 with TRBJ1-4; unclear D gene. This CDR3 is built from 15 residues. The germline V and J ends were trimmed by 0 bases and 8 bases, with 13 bases remaining between them. Germline loops: CDR1 MNHEY, CDR2 SVGAGI. In DNA form, the CDR3 reads TGTGCCAGCAGTTACTCCCCAGTGGAGGGAGAAAAACTGTTTTTT. It is translated as CASSYSPVEGEKLFF.

This clonotype occurred a few times. V is TRBV7-9 and J is TRBJ2-2; TRBD2 aligns across 7 bases. Trimming cost V 5 bases and J 0 bases; bases outside gene matches: 6. The CDR3 length is 16 residues. In germline, CDR1 is SEHNR, CDR2 FQNEAQ (reference sequence). CDR3 residues: CASSQGTKANTGELFF. CDR3 in DNA: TGTGCCAGCAGCCAAGGGACTAAAGCGAACACCGGGGAGCTGTTTTTT.

This clonotype was detected only a few times. The genes are TRBV6-2 or TRBV6-3 and TRBJ2-2, with 13 bases fitting TRBD2. After removal of 4 bases from V and 2 bases from J, the junction contained 1 base not matched to a gene. Per the germline V gene, CDR1 is MNHEY and CDR2 is SVGEGT. The length of the CDR3 is 16 residues. The CDR3, as DNA: TGTGCCAGCAGTTGGGGACTAGCGGGAAACACCGGGGAGCTGTTTTTT. Translating gives CASSWGLAGNTGELFF.

This clonotype was counted between two and nine times. The V and J genes are TRBV24-1 and TRBJ2-1; D is tentatively TRBD1 or TRBD2 (6 bases each). V was clipped by 7 bases and J by 2 bases, with 11 bases between them. Germline CDR1 reads KGHDR; CDR2 reads SFDVKD. The length of the CDR3 is 14 residues. The CDR3 here is CATSPRGPYNEQFF. For the CDR3, the DNA is TGTGCCACCAGCCCACGGGGGCCCTACAATGAGCAGTTCTTC.

This clonotype was detected ten times or more. The gene calls are TRBV7-9 and TRBJ2-3, with TRBD2 as a possible D gene (6 bases). This CDR3 spans 14 amino acids. CDR1 is SEHNR and CDR2 is FQNEAQ in the germline V gene (reference sequence). Trimming stripped 8 bases from V and 0 bases from J, with 12 bases between. In DNA, the CDR3 is TGTGCCAGCGAGGAGGGGTCTAGCACAGATACGCAGTATTTT. Protein: CASEEGSSTDTQYF. Together with reference TRBV7-9 and TRBJ2-3, the CDR3 gives the full variable domain: DTGVSQNPRHKITKRGQNVTFRCDPISEHNRLYWYRQTLGQGPEFLTYFQNEAQLEKSRLLSDRFSAERPKGSFSTLEIQRTEQGDSAMYLCASEEGSSTDTQYFGPGTRLTVL.

The chain links TRBV7-8 to TRBJ1-1; D may be TRBD1 (5 bases). In germline, CDR1 is SGHVS, CDR2 FQNEAQ. V shed 4 bases and J shed 1 base, with 10 bases lying between them. The CDR3 is made up of 14 amino acids. CDR3 in DNA: TGTGCCAGCAGCTCATGGACAAGGAACACTGAAGCTTTCTTT. Residues: CASSSWTRNTEAFF. Filled out from reference TRBV7-8 and TRBJ1-1, the complete variable domain reads GAGVSQSPRYKVAKRGQDVALRCDPISGHVSLFWYQQALGQGPEFLTYFQNEAQLDKSGLPSDRFFAERPEGSVSTLKIQRTQQEDSAVYLCASSSWTRNTEAFFGQGTRLTVV.

V usage is TRBV6-5 and J usage is TRBJ2-1, with D unclear. The CDR3 length is 14 residues. CDR1 and CDR2 from the germline V gene are MNHEY and SVGAGI. Trimming pared 0 bases from V and 2 bases from J, leaving 5 bases between. The CDR3 nucleotides read TGTGCCAGCAGTTACTCGAAACCCTACAATGAGCAGTTCTTC. It encodes CASSYSKPYNEQFF.

This clonotype was detected only a few times. The chain has TRBV6-1 and TRBJ1-6; D gene unclear. Germline V CDR1 and CDR2: MNHNS, SASEGT. V dropped 6 bases and J dropped 0 bases, with 15 bases sitting between them. This CDR3 has 17 residues. Here the CDR3 reads CASREIHRSSYNSPLHF. Written as DNA, the CDR3 is TGTGCCAGCAGGGAAATTCACCGGAGCTCCTATAATTCACCCCTCCACTTT.

The chain recombines TRBV20-1 with TRBJ2-2; 7 bases align to TRBD1. V was clipped by 6 bases and J by 1 base; unmatched bases: 11. CDR1 and CDR2 from the germline V gene are DFQATT and SNEGSKA (reference sequence). CDR3 length: 16 residues. The CDR3: CSARVVQGRNTGELFF. The DNA of the CDR3 is TGCAGTGCCCGGGTTGTACAGGGGCGGAACACCGGGGAGCTGTTTTTT.

This clonotype turned up a few times. The rearrangement uses TRBV4-1 and TRBJ2-2; D is possibly TRBD2 (6 bases). The CDR3 has 16 amino acids. The germline V and J ends were trimmed by 1 base and 4 bases, with 13 bases remaining between them. The V gene's germline CDR1 is MGHRA and CDR2 YSYEKL. The CDR3: CASSQGAGLVTGELFF. CDR3 DNA: TGCGCCAGCAGCCAAGGGGCGGGGTTGGTCACCGGGGAGCTGTTTTTT.

This clonotype has more than one count but fewer than ten. This rearrangement joins TRBV11-2 to TRBJ2-1; D tentatively fits TRBD1 or TRBD2 (5 bases each). Germline V gene data show CDR1 as SGHAT and CDR2 as FQNNGV. The CDR3 sequence is 14 residues long. V was shortened by 0 bases and J by 8 bases, with 11 bases between the two germline ends. DNA of the CDR3: TGTGCCAGCAGCTTAGATTACGGGGCCGATGAGCAGTTCTTC. Translating it yields CASSLDYGADEQFF.

This sequence joins TRBV30 and TRBJ2-7; 11 nucleotides match TRBD2. The J segment lost 3 bases and the V segment lost 3 bases, leaving 4 bases of the junction unmatched. The V gene's germline CDR1 is GTSNPN and CDR2 SVGIG (reference sequence). This CDR3 has 14 residues. The CDR3 region is CAWRASGRNYEQYF. CDR3 coding DNA: TGTGCCTGGAGAGCTAGCGGGAGGAACTACGAGCAGTACTTC.

This chain uses TRBV6-5 with TRBJ2-3, with TRBD2 matching over 13 bases. Trimming took 5 bases from V and 4 from J; bases not matched to a gene: 3. Germline CDR1 is MNHEY and CDR2 is SVGAGI. The CDR3 runs to 15 residues. The CDR3, as DNA: TGTGCCAGCAGTAACGGACTAGCGGGAGCAGATACGCAGTATTTT. This codes for CASSNGLAGADTQYF.

This clonotype appeared many times. CDR3 amino acids: CASSPRAFGSYNEKLFF. The CDR3 region has the DNA TGTGCCAGCAGCCCGCGAGCGTTCGGCAGCTATAATGAAAAACTGTTTTTT. The V call is TRBV4-2, the J call TRBJ1-4; D gene uncertain. The CDR3 runs 17 residues. Between the trimmed V and J ends, which lost 4 bases and 4 bases, there was a span of 19 bases. Germline lookup yields CDR1 LGHNA and CDR2 YNFKEQ.

This clonotype appeared many times. The CDR3 nucleotides are TGTGCCAGCAGTTTGGTCGGCTTCACAGATACGCAGTATTTT. Translation gives CASSLVGFTDTQYF. This chain links TRBV12-3 or TRBV12-4 with TRBJ2-3, with unresolved D. The CDR3 spans 14 residues. V lost 3 bases and J 2 bases, leaving 9 bases between the germline ends.